This TCR beta chain emerged from a study of blood T cell repertoires in COVID-19. Study overall: T cells, B-cell-depleted T cells, or PBMCs provided the cDNA or gDNA that served as material.

Germline V gene lookup returns CDR1 MNHEY and CDR2 SVGAGI. J was trimmed by 5 bases and V by 6 bases; bases with no gene match: 6. The CDR3 is 15 residues long. Per the study methods: By means of reference gene primer amplification, nucleated cell counts were estimated. Data came from immunoSEQ multiplex PCR; TCRdb stores just in-frame clones and leaves some out. For V, J and clone size, that table is used; D and trimming come from the DNA. Counted here are around 140,000 clones, 80% to 90% occurring once; the ten biggest clones make up 2.6%. This chain joins TRBV6-5 and TRBJ2-2; 10 bases align to TRBD2. The sequence was collected from a human donor with acute or convalescent COVID-19. The donor label of this sample is uncertain. Material for sequencing was peripheral blood. CDR3 DNA sequence: TGTGCCAGCAGCATCAGCGGGGGGGCAACCGGGGAGCTGTTTTTT. Translating gives CASSISGGATGELFF.